This T cell receptor (beta chain) was identified in a study of T cell responses to AZD1222 COVID-19 vaccine. The method was immunoSEQ multiplex PCR; TCRdb's version includes in-frame clones alone and lacks a portion of them. This table holds about 180,000 clones, more than 90% found once. The trim removed 3 bases at V and 3 bases at J, leaving 5 bases unmatched. CDR3 length: 14 residues. In germline, CDR1 is SGHRS, CDR2 YFSETQ. Study findings and constraints: Spike-wide vaccine-associated CD4 TCRs dominated at 160-218 and 743-854.

In the case of this clone: What it binds is not known.

Sequences were derived from peripheral blood, sampled on day 0 of AZD1222 vaccination. The sequence derives from an adult in good health. This sequence joins TRBV5-1 and TRBJ2-7; 8 bases match TRBD2. CDR3 amino acids: CASSSGLARYEQYF. The CDR3 DNA follows: TGCGCCAGCAGCTCCGGACTAGCTCGCTACGAGCAGTACTTC.